Each of the 26 T cell receptor beta chains below was sequenced from the same sample in a study of cytomegalovirus exposure and HLA in healthy donors. Both 60 Vbeta primers and 13 Jbeta primers went into the PCR. Using immunoSEQ multiplex PCR, the repertoire was profiled, and TCRdb retains in-frame clones only, with some absent. The repertoire holds approximately 100,000 clones, with about 76% as singletons. The specimen was PBMCs. The receptors shown here come from a woman in her thirties or forties in good health and CMV-seropositive.

The chain carries TRBV6-5 and TRBJ2-7, with 8 bases lining up with TRBD2. This CDR3 comprises 14 residues. Unmatched junction bases numbered 4, after V lost 3 bases and J lost 3 bases. Germline assignment: CDR1 MNHEY and CDR2 SVGAGI. CDR3 amino acids: CASSYGGGHYEQYF. DNA for the CDR3: TGTGCCAGCAGTTATGGCGGGGGGCACTACGAGCAGTACTTC.

The chain combines TRBV5-1 with TRBJ1-2, with 9 bases identical to TRBD1. This CDR3 region has 15 residues. The J segment lost 0 bases and the V segment lost 3 bases, leaving 3 bases of the junction unmatched. CDR1 and CDR2 (germline): SGHRS, YFSETQ. CDR3 DNA sequence: TGCGCCAGCAGCTCACAGGGGGCGGCTAACTATGGCTACACCTTC. Translating it yields CASSSQGAANYGYTF.

V and J are TRBV30 and TRBJ2-2; 7 bases fit TRBD2. Germline loops: CDR1 GTSNPN, CDR2 SVGIG (reference sequence). This CDR3 comprises 14 residues. V shed 5 bases, J shed 5 bases, and the junction held 8 bases outside the gene matches. CDR3: CAWAKGGATGELFF. CDR3 coding DNA: TGTGCCTGGGCCAAGGGAGGGGCGACCGGGGAGCTGTTTTTT.

V and J are TRBV6-6 and TRBJ2-1; TRBD2 matches at 12 bases. CDR3 size: 15 residues. Germline V gene lookup returns CDR1 MNHNY and CDR2 SVGAGI (reference sequence). V trimming: 4 bases; J trimming: 10 bases; junction bases outside the gene matches: 8. CDR3 sequence: CASSFTGLAGGEQFF. CDR3 nucleotides: TGTGCCAGCAGTTTTACGGGACTAGCGGGCGGGGAGCAGTTCTTC.

The chain uses TRBV5-4 and TRBJ2-5; D unclear. The germline gives CDR1 SGHNT, CDR2 YYREEE (reference sequence). The length of the CDR3 is 11 residues. V lost 4 bases and J 5 bases, leaving 6 bases between the germline ends. Here the CDR3 DNA reads TGTGCCAGCAGCGCCGAGGAGACCCAGTACTTC. Protein sequence: CASSAEETQYF. The full variable domain, its missing parts supplied by reference TRBV5-4 and TRBJ2-5, is ETGVTQSPTHLIKTRGQQVTLRCSSQSGHNTVSWYQQALGQGPQFIFQYYREEENGRGNFPPRFSGLQFPNYSSELNVNALELDDSALYLCASSAEETQYFGPGTRLLVL.

The rearrangement joins TRBV7-3 to TRBJ2-1; D is undetermined. Germline assignment: CDR1 SGHTA and CDR2 FQGTGA. CDR3 length: 13 residues. Trimming removed 6 bases from V and 5 bases from J, with 11 bases in between. The CDR3, as DNA: TGTGCCAGCAGTACAGATTTCAACAATGAGCAGTTCTTC. It is translated as CASSTDFNNEQFF.

The CDR3 is CAVGQGEGYGYTF. The CDR3 nucleotides are TGTGCCGTAGGGCAAGGGGAAGGCTATGGCTACACCTTC. The chain links TRBV2 to TRBJ1-2; TRBD1 is a possible D gene (5 bases). V was cut by 11 bases and J by 4 bases, with 17 bases left in between. CDR3 length: 13 residues. Per germline, CDR1 SNHLY and CDR2 FYNNEI.

V gene TRBV2 combines with J gene TRBJ1-2, with TRBD1 as a possible D gene (5 bases). The CDR3 is made up of 12 amino acids. V was pared by 7 bases and J by 7 bases, with 13 bases between. Germline V gives CDR1 SNHLY, CDR2 FYNNEI. The CDR3 here is CASTGGLGGYTF. The CDR3 region has the DNA TGTGCCAGCACGGGGGGTCTGGGTGGCTACACCTTC.

This clone was detected a few times. The V gene is TRBV9, the J gene TRBJ1-2; the D gene is possibly TRBD1 (6 bases). Germline values: CDR1 SGDLS, CDR2 YYNGEE. Trimming left V 3 bases short and J 4 bases short, with 7 bases between. There are 12 residues in the CDR3. The CDR3 sequence is CASSAQGYGYTF. CDR3 DNA: TGTGCCAGCAGCGCACAGGGCTATGGCTACACCTTC.

This clone was seen a few times. V is TRBV6-6 and J is TRBJ2-1, with 15 positions matching TRBD2. The CDR3 runs to 15 residues. Germline trimming cut 4 bases from V and 11 bases from J; bases unmatched to any gene: 6. CDR1 is MNHNY, CDR2 SVGAGI, per germline (reference sequence). The CDR3 DNA reads TGTGCCAGCAGTTCTCCGGGACTAGCGGGGGGAAAGCAGTTCTTC. Amino acid sequence: CASSSPGLAGGKQFF.

The gene calls are TRBV6-6 and TRBJ2-7; D call uncertain. The CDR3 consists of 13 residues. Germline V gene lookup returns CDR1 MNHNY and CDR2 SVGAGI (reference sequence). V lost 8 bases, J lost 3 bases, and 14 bases lay in between. CDR3 bases: TGTGCCAGCTCCCTTGGCAGAAACTACGAGCAGTACTTC. Its translation is CASSLGRNYEQYF.

The V call is TRBV27, the J call TRBJ1-2; 11 nucleotides line up with TRBD1. The ends lost 3 bases at V and 4 bases at J; junction bases unmatched: 10. Germline V lookup: CDR1 MNHEY, CDR2 SMNVEV (reference sequence). The CDR3 runs to 17 residues. The CDR3 spells CASSFFGTGTGGYGYTF. The CDR3 DNA follows: TGTGCCAGCAGTTTCTTCGGGACCGGGACAGGGGGCTATGGCTACACCTTC.

The chain couples TRBV10-3 to TRBJ2-5; 8 bases agree with TRBD1. The J segment lost 4 bases and the V segment lost 10 bases, leaving 11 bases of the junction unmatched. The CDR3 totals 14 residues. Germline lookup yields CDR1 ENHRY and CDR2 SYGVKD. The CDR3 loop is CATKGQGGGETQYF. The CDR3 nucleotides read TGTGCCACCAAAGGACAGGGTGGGGGAGAGACCCAGTACTTC.

V gene TRBV6-1 combines with J gene TRBJ1-4, with D uncertain. Germline V gives CDR1 MNHNS, CDR2 SASEGT. There are 15 residues in the CDR3. V dropped 4 bases and J dropped 3 bases, with 12 bases sitting between them. The chain's CDR3 is CASSVTPSSNEKLFF. CDR3 nucleotide sequence: TGTGCCAGCAGTGTGACTCCTTCTTCTAATGAAAAACTGTTTTTT.

The chain employs TRBV5-4 and TRBJ1-2; the match to TRBD1 covers 11 bases. V was pared by 6 bases and J by 7 bases, with 8 bases of the junction left unmatched. The CDR3 spans 14 residues. The germline CDR1 and CDR2 sequences are SGHNT and YYREEE (reference sequence). CDR3 residues: CASKRTGGAAGYTF. CDR3 sequence (DNA): TGTGCCAGCAAGCGGACAGGGGGCGCGGCTGGCTACACCTTC.

The rearrangement joins TRBV7-9 to TRBJ1-6; D might be TRBD1 (5 bases). This CDR3 is built from 14 residues. Germline lookup yields CDR1 SEHNR and CDR2 FQNEAQ (reference sequence). Trimming cost V 4 bases and J 8 bases, with 12 bases left between them. The CDR3 nucleotides read TGTGCCAGCAGCTCCACAGGAATCCATTCACCCCTCCACTTT. This translates into CASSSTGIHSPLHF.

The genes are TRBV12-5 and TRBJ2-1, with D hard to call. Germline CDR1 LGHNT, CDR2 FRNRAP. The V gene lost 2 bases and the J gene lost 7 bases, with 6 bases spanning the gap. The CDR3 spans 12 residues. The CDR3, as DNA: TGTGCTAGTGGTTTGATCCAGAATGAGCAGTTCTTC. It translates to CASGLIQNEQFF.

The rearrangement uses TRBV18 and TRBJ2-3; tentative D call: TRBD2 (5 bases). The V end was cut by 3 bases, the J end by 3 bases, with 16 bases between. The germline CDR1 and CDR2 sequences are KGHSH and LQKENI. The CDR3 has 16 amino acids. The CDR3 loop is CASSPQGRTGTDTQYF. As DNA, the CDR3 is TGTGCCAGCTCACCCCAAGGCAGGACGGGGACAGATACGCAGTATTTT.

V and J are TRBV5-4 and TRBJ2-7, with D possibly TRBD1 on 7 matching bases. This CDR3 is built from 14 residues. The germline V gene has CDR1 SGHNT and CDR2 YYREEE (reference sequence). V gave up 0 bases and J gave up 7 bases, with 14 bases separating them. DNA of the CDR3: TGTGCCAGCAGCTTGGCAGGGGGGCGTAGAGAGCAGTACTTC. Encoded protein: CASSLAGGRREQYF.

The CDR3 loop is CASRREIGELFF. CDR3 in DNA: TGCGCCAGCAGACGGGAGATCGGGGAGCTGTTTTTT. The chain employs TRBV10-2 and TRBJ2-2; D possibly corresponds to TRBD2 (6 bases). V was clipped by 6 bases and J by 7 bases, with 9 bases between them. Looked up from germline, CDR1 is WSHSY and CDR2 is SAAADI. CDR3 length equals 12 residues.

This clone was seen a handful of times. V and J are TRBV27 and TRBJ1-5; no clear D. V was trimmed by 6 bases and J by 0 bases, leaving 12 bases between them. Germline V gene data show CDR1 as MNHEY and CDR2 as SMNVEV (reference sequence). This CDR3 contains 15 residues. CDR3 in DNA: TGTGCCAGCAGCGCGCGGAGTCTTAGCAATCAGCCCCAGCATTTT. Translated, it gives CASSARSLSNQPQHF.

CDR3 sequence reads: CASRPTGSGEQYF. For the CDR3, the DNA is TGTGCCAGTAGGCCAACAGGGTCGGGTGAGCAGTACTTC. J is TRBJ2-7 and V is TRBV19; TRBD1 is a possible D gene (6 bases). Trimming removed 6 bases from V and 7 bases from J, with 16 bases in between. The CDR3 totals 13 residues. Germline-derived CDR1 and CDR2 are LNHDA and SQIVND (reference sequence). The full variable domain, its missing parts supplied by reference TRBV19 and TRBJ2-7, is DGGITQSPKYLFRKEGQNVTLSCEQNLNHDAMYWYRQDPGQGLRLIYYSQIVNDFQKGDIAEGYSVSREKKESFPLTVTSAQKNPTAFYLCASRPTGSGEQYFGPGTRLTVT.

This clone was detected only a few times. The sample has other DNA sequences that encode this CDR3 too. The rearrangement uses TRBV5-1 and TRBJ1-4, with a possible D match to TRBD1 (6 bases). The germline CDR1 and CDR2 sequences are SGHRS and YFSETQ. The CDR3 loop spans 16 amino acids. The V and J ends lost 4 bases and 5 bases respectively, with 18 bases between them. CDR3 sequence (DNA): TGCGCCAGCAGCCCAACAGGGCCTCGGCTGAATGAAAAACTGTTTTTT. Its protein product is CASSPTGPRLNEKLFF.

The chain carries TRBV21-1 and TRBJ2-3; the table names TRBD2, a call not compared with the DNA. TRBV21-1 is noted as a pseudogene. The CDR3 spans 16 residues. Written as DNA, the CDR3 is TGTGCCAGCAGCAACGGGCTAGCGGGGAAGGCAGATACGCAGTATTTT. It translates to CASSNGLAGKADTQYF.

The J gene is TRBJ2-3, the V gene TRBV7-9; D is unresolved. Germline CDR1 SEHNR, CDR2 FQNEAQ (reference sequence). The CDR3 contains 13 residues. Trimming pared 5 bases from V and 2 bases from J, leaving 8 bases between. CDR3 sequence (DNA): TGTGCCAGCAGCCCCGCGAACACAGATACGCAGTATTTT. The encoded protein is CASSPANTDTQYF.

The chain is built from TRBV6-4 and TRBJ1-6; D is uncertain. V dropped 6 bases and J dropped 2 bases, with 11 bases sitting between them. Germline loops: CDR1 MRHNA, CDR2 SNTAGT. The CDR3 runs 15 residues. The CDR3 loop reads CASRAGSTYNSPLHF. The CDR3 region has the DNA TGTGCCAGCAGAGCGGGTAGTACCTATAATTCACCCCTCCACTTT.